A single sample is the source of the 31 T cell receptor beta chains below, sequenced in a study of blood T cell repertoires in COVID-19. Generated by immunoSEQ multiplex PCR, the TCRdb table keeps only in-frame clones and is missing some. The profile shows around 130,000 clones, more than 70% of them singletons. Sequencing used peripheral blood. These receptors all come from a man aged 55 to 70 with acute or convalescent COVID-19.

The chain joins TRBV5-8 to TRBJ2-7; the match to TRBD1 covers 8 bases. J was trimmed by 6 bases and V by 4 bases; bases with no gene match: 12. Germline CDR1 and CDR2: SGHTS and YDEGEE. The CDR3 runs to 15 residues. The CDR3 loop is CASSRRPTGESEQYF. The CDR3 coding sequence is TGTGCCAGCAGCCGAAGGCCGACAGGGGAAAGCGAGCAGTACTTC.

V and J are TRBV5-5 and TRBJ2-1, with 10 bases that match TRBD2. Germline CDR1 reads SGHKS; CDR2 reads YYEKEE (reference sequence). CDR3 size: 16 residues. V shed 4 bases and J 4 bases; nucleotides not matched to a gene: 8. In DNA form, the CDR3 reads TGTGCCAGCAGCCCAAGGGGGACTAGCGTTTACAATGAGCAGTTCTTC. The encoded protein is CASSPRGTSVYNEQFF. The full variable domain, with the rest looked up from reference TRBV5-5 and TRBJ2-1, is DAGVTQSPTHLIKTRGQQVTLRCSPISGHKSVSWYQQVLGQGPQFIFQYYEKEERGRGNFPDRFSARQFPNYSSELNVNALLLGDSALYLCASSPRGTSVYNEQFFGPGTRLTVL.

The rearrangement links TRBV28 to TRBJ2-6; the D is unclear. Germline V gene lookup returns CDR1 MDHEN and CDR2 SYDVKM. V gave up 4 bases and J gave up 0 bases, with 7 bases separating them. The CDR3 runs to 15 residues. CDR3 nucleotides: TGTGCCAGCAGTTCTCCAGGCTCTGGGGCCAACGTCCTGACTTTC. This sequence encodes CASSSPGSGANVLTF.

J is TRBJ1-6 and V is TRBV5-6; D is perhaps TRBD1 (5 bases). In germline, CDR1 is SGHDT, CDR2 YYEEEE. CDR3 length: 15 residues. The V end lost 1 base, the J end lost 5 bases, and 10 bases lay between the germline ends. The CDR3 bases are TGTGCCAGCAGCTTGATACAGGAGAATAATTCACCCCTCCACTTT. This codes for CASSLIQENNSPLHF.

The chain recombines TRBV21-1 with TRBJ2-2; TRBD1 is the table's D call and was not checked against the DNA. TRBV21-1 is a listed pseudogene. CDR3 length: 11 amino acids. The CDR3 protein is CATGDREELFF. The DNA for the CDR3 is TGTGCCACCGGGGACAGGGAAGAGCTGTTTTTT.

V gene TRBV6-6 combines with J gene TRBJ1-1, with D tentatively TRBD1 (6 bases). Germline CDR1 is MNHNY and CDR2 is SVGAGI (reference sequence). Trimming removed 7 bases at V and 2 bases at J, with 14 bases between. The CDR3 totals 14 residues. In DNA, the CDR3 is TGTGCCAGCACCCAACCACAGGGAAACACTGAAGCTTTCTTT. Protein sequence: CASTQPQGNTEAFF.

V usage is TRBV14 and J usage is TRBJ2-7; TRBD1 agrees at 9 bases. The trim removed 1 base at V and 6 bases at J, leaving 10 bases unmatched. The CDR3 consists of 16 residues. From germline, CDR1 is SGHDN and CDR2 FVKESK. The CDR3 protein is CASSQGGTGRVTEQYF. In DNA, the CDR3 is TGTGCCAGCAGCCAAGGTGGGACAGGGCGAGTTACCGAGCAGTACTTC.

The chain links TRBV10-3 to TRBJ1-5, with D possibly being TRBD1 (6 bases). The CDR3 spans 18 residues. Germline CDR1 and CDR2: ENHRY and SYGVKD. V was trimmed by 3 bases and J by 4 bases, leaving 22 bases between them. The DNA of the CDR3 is TGTGCCATCAGTGAAGGTGTTAGGACAGTGGGGCTTAATCAGCCCCAGCATTTT. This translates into CAISEGVRTVGLNQPQHF.

CDR3 nucleotide sequence: TGTGCCAGCAGCTTACTAGACAGCCCCAACTATGGCTACACCTTC. Residues: CASSLLDSPNYGYTF. J is TRBJ1-2 and V is TRBV7-9; tentatively, D is TRBD1 (5 bases). Per the germline V gene, CDR1 is SEHNR and CDR2 is FQNEAQ (reference sequence). CDR3 length: 15 residues. Trimming cost V 2 bases and J 2 bases, with 12 bases left between them.

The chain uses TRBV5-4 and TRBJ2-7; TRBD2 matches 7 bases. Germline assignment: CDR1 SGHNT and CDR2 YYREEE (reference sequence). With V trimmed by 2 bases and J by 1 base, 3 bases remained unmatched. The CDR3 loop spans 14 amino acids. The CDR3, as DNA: TGTGCCAGCAGCTTTCCCGGGGGGTCCTACGAGCAGTACTTC. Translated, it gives CASSFPGGSYEQYF.

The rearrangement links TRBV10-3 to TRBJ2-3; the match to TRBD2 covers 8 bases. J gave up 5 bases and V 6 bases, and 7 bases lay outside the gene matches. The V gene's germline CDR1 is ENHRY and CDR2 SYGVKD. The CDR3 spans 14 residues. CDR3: CAISAAGDVDTQYF. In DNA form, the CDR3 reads TGTGCCATCAGCGCAGCGGGAGATGTAGATACGCAGTATTTT.

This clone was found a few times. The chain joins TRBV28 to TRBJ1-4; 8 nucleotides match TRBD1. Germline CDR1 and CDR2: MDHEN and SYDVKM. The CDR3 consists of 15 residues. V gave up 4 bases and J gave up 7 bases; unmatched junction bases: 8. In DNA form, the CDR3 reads TGTGCCAGCAGTTCACCAGGGGGCAACCGTGAAAAACTGTTTTTT. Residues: CASSSPGGNREKLFF. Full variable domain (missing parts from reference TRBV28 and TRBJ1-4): DVKVTQSSRYLVKRTGEKVFLECVQDMDHENMFWYRQDPGLGLRLIYFSYDVKMKEKGDIPEGYSVSREKKERFSLILESASTNQTSMYLCASSSPGGNREKLFFGSGTQLSVL.

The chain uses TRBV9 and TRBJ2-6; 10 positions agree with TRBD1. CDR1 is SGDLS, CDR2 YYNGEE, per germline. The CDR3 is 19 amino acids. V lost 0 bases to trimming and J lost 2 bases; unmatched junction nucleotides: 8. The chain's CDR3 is CASSVEDGTGVAGANVLTF. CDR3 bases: TGTGCCAGCAGCGTAGAAGACGGGACAGGGGTAGCTGGGGCCAACGTCCTGACTTTC.

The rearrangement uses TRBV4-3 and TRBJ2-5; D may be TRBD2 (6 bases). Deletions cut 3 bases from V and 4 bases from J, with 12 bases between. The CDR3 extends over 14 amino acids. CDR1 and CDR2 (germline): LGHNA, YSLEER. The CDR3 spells CASSQGHGGETQYF. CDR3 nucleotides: TGCGCCAGCAGCCAGGGGCACGGGGGAGAGACCCAGTACTTC.

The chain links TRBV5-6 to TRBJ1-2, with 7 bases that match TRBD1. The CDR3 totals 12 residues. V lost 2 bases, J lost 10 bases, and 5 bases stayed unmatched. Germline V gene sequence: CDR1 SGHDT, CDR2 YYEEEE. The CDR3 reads CASSLWDSYYTF. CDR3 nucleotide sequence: TGTGCCAGCAGCTTATGGGACAGCTACTACACCTTC.

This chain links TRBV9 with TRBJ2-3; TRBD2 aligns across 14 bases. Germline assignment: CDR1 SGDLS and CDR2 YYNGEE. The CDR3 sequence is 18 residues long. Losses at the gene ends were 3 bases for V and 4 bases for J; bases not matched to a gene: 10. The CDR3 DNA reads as TGTGCCAGCAGCGGTTCCGGGACTAGCGGGAGTATAGCAGATACGCAGTATTTT. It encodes CASSGSGTSGSIADTQYF.

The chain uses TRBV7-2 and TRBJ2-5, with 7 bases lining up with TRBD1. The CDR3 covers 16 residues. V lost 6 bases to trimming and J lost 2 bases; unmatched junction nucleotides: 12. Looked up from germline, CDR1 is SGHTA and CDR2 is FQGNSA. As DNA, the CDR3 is TGTGCCAGCAGTCCAGGACAGGTCAGCCGGCAAGAGACCCAGTACTTC. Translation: CASSPGQVSRQETQYF.

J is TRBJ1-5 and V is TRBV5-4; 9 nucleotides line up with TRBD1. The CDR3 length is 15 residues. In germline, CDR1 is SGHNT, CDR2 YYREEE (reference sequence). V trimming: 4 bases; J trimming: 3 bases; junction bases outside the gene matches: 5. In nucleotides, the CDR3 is TGTGCCAGCAGCCGGGACAGGGCCCCCAATCAGCCCCAGCATTTT. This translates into CASSRDRAPNQPQHF.

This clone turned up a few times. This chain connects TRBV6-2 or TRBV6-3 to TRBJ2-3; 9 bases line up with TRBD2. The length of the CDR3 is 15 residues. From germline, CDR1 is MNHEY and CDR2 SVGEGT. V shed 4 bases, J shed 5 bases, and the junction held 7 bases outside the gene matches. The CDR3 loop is CASSLPSGTRDTQYF. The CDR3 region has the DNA TGTGCCAGCAGTTTACCTAGCGGGACCAGAGATACGCAGTATTTT.

CDR3 sequence reads: CASSLSGNEQYF. The CDR3 DNA reads TGTGCCAGCAGCTTATCAGGGAACGAGCAGTACTTC. The chain employs TRBV7-9 and TRBJ2-7, with a possible D match to TRBD1 (5 bases). This CDR3 comprises 12 residues. Germline V lookup: CDR1 SEHNR, CDR2 FQNEAQ (reference sequence). Deletions cut 2 bases from V and 5 bases from J, with 7 bases between.

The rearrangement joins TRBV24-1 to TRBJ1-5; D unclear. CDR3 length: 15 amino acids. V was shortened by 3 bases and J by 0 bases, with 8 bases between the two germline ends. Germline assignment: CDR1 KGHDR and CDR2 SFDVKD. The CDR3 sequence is CATSDGGGSNQPQHF. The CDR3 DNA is TGTGCCACCAGTGATGGAGGCGGTAGCAATCAGCCCCAGCATTTT.

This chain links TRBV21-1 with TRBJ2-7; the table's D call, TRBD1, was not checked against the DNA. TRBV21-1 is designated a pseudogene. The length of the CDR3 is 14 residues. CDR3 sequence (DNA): TGTGCCAGCAGCAAAGGGCAGAAATCCTACGAGCAGTACTTC. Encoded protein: CASSKGQKSYEQYF.

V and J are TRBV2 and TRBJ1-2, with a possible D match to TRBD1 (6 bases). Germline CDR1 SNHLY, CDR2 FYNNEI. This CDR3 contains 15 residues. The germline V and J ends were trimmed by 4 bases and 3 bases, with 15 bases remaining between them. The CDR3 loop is CASSGTGNLDYGYTF. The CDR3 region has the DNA TGTGCCAGCAGTGGCACAGGGAATTTAGACTATGGCTACACCTTC.

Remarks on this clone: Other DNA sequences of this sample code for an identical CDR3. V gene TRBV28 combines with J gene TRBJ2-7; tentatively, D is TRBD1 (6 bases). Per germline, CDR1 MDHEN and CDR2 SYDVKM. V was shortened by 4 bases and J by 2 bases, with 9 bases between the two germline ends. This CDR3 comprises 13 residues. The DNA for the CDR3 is TGTGCCAGCAGTTCCGGACAGACCTACGAGCAGTACTTC. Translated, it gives CASSSGQTYEQYF.

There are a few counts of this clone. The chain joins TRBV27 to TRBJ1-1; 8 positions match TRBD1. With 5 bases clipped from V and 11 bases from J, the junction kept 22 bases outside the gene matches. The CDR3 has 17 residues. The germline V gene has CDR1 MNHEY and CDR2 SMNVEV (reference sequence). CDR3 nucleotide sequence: TGTGCCAGCAGTAGAGGACAGGGTATGGGTGGGGACCAAGTGGCTTTCTTT. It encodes CASSRGQGMGGDQVAFF.

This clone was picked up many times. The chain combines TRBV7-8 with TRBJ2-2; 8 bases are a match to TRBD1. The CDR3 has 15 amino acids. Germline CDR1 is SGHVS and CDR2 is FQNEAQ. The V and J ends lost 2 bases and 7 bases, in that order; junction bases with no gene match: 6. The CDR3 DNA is TGTGCCAGCAGCTTACAGACAGGGGACCACGGGGAGCTGTTTTTT. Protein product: CASSLQTGDHGELFF. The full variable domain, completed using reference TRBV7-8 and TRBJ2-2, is GAGVSQSPRYKVAKRGQDVALRCDPISGHVSLFWYQQALGQGPEFLTYFQNEAQLDKSGLPSDRFFAERPEGSVSTLKIQRTQQEDSAVYLCASSLQTGDHGELFFGEGSRLTVL.

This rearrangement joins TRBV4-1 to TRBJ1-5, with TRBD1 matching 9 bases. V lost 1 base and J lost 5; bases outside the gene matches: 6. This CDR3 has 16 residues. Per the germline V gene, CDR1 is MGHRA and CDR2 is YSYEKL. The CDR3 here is CASSQVGTGGDQPQHF. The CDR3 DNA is TGCGCCAGCAGCCAAGTCGGAACAGGGGGCGATCAGCCCCAGCATTTT.

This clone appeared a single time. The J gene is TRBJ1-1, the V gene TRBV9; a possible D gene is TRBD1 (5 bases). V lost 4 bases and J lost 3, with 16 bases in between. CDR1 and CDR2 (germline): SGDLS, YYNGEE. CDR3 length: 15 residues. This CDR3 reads CASSQVGDLDTEAFF. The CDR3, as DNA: TGTGCCAGCAGCCAAGTCGGGGACTTGGACACTGAAGCTTTCTTT.

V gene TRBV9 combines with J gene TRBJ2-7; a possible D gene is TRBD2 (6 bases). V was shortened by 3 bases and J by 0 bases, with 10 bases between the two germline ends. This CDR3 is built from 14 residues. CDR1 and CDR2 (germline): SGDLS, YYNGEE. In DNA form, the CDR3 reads TGTGCCAGCAGCGGCGGGGACCTCTCCTACGAGCAGTACTTC. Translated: CASSGGDLSYEQYF.

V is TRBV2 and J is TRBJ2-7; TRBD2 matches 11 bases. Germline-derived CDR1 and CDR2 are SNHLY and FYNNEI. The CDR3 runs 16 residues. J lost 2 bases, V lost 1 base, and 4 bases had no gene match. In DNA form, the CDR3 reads TGTGCCAGCAGTGAAGAGCTAGCGGGAGGCGCCTACGAGCAGTACTTC. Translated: CASSEELAGGAYEQYF.

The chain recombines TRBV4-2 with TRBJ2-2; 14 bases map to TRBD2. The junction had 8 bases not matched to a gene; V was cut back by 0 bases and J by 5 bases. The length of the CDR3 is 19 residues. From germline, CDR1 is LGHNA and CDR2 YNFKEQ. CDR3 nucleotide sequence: TGTGCCAGCAGCCAAGAAATCGGACTAGCGGGAGGATGGACCGGGGAGCTGTTTTTT. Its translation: CASSQEIGLAGGWTGELFF.